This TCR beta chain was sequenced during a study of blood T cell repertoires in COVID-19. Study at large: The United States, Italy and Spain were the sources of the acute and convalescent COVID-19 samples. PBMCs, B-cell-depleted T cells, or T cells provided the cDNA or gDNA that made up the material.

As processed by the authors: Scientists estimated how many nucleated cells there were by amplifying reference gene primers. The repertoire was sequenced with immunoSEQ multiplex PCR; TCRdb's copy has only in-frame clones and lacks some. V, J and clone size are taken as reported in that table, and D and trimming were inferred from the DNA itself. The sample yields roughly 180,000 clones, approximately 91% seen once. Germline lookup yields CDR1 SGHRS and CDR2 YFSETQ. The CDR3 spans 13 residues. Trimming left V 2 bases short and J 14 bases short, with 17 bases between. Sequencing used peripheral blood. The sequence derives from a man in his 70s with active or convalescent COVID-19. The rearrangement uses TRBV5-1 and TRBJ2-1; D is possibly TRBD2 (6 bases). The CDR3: CASSFSIAEWKFF. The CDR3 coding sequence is TGCGCCAGCAGCTTCTCTATAGCGGAGTGGAAGTTCTTC.